This TCR beta chain was recovered during a study of cytomegalovirus exposure and HLA in healthy donors. Study results and caveats: TCR beta sequences reportedly predicted most subjects' HLA-A and HLA-B alleles accurately. Presence/absence comparisons presumed near-even sequencing depth among donors. In terms of immune exposure information, only CMV serostatus was available.

Per germline, CDR1 SGDLS and CDR2 YYNGEE. The V end lost 0 bases, the J end lost 3 bases, and 10 bases lay between the germline ends. The CDR3 spans 14 residues. A remark on this clone: The antigen is unknown.

In the PCR, 60 Vbeta and 13 Jbeta primers were used. Data came from immunoSEQ multiplex PCR; TCRdb stores just in-frame clones and leaves some out. The profile shows about 170,000 clones, roughly 79% of them singletons. This clonotype originated in a woman aged 25-40 years in good health and CMV-seropositive. The sequencing input was PBMCs. V and J are TRBV9 and TRBJ2-7; a possible D gene is TRBD2 (6 bases). Here the CDR3 DNA reads TGTGCCAGCAGCGTAGGATGGACTAACTACGAGCAGTACTTC. Its translation: CASSVGWTNYEQYF.